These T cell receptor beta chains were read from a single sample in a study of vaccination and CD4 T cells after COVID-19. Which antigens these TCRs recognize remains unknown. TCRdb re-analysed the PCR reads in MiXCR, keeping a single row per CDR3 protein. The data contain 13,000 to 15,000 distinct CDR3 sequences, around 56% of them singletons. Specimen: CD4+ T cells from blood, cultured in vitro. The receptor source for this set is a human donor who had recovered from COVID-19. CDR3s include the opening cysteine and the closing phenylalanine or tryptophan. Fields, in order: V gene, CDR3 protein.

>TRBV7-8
CASSFRETQYF
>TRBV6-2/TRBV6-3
CASSTPRQDTEAFF
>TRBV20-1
CSASEGEAGELFF
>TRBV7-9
CALVPQGNEKLFF
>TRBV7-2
CASSLEGASSREQFF
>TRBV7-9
CASSPGFTYEQYF
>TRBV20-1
CSARDLTMGKRSAGAFF
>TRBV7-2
CASSLGLGNTIYF
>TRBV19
CASSPPGSETQYF
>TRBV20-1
CSASGERGIPDTQYF
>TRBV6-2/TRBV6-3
CASSAAFVRGTNYGYTF
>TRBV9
CASSVAEGLRDTQYF
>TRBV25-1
CASSLASGRRDTDTQYF
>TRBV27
CASSFLGQTNYGYTF
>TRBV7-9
CASSFLILAGGGTQYF
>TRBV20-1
CSAPGVGRGYEQYF
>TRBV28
CASSFLRNSNQPQHF
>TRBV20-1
CSAADRQANEKLFF
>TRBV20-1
CSARARTRTGELFF
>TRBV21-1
CAKQHRDREAFF
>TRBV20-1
CSASDSSNQPQHF
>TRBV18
CASSPTGTGKGGYTF
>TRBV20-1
CSGETGAITEAFF
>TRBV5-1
CASSLSFLADPDTQYF
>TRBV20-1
CSARDPGPLGYNEQFF
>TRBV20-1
CSARARAGEPGETQYF
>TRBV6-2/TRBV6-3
CASSWGLAGGQDTQYF
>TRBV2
CASSEALARKF
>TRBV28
CASTVGQNSNQPQHF